The clone carrying this TCR beta chain turned up a few times. Its antigen is as yet unknown. This record belongs to a study of cytomegalovirus exposure and HLA in healthy donors. Study-level results: Accurate prediction of most subjects' HLA-A and HLA-B alleles from TCR beta sequences was reported.

Both 60 Vbeta primers and 13 Jbeta primers went into the PCR. Here immunoSEQ multiplex PCR was the method, and the copy in TCRdb shows in-frame clones only, minus some. The sample has 150,000 to 200,000 clones; under 9.5% are singletons. Material for sequencing was PBMCs. This receptor was identified in a woman aged 25 to 45 in good health and CMV-seropositive.

The CDR3 spells CASTHPSGGSSYEQYF. CDR3 sequence (DNA): TGTGCCAGCACCCATCCTTCAGGGGGAAGCTCCTACGAGCAGTACTTC. This chain links TRBV6-6 with TRBJ2-7; 7 nucleotides line up with TRBD1. CDR3 length: 16 amino acids. The germline V gene encodes CDR1 MNHNY and CDR2 SVGAGI (reference sequence). V lost 7 bases, J lost 0 bases, and 12 bases stayed unmatched.